This entry concerns a single T cell receptor beta chain. Original analysis: Amplifying reference gene primers gave estimates of nucleated cell counts. Sequenced by immunoSEQ multiplex PCR; TCRdb stores in-frame clones only, minus some. That table is the source of V, J and clone size, and D and trimming were worked out from the DNA. Of roughly 120,000 clones in the sample, 85% were seen once. This sample was taken from a study of blood T cell repertoires in COVID-19. This CDR3 is built from 9 residues. The germline V and J ends were trimmed by 7 bases and 7 bases, with 5 bases remaining between them. Germline CDR1 SQVTM, CDR2 ANQGSEA.

This chain uses TRBV29-1 with TRBJ1-5, with D unresolved. The sequenced sample consisted of peripheral blood. This receptor was obtained from a human donor in a cohort sampled during active COVID-19. In DNA, the CDR3 is TGCAGCGCACACCAGCCCCAGCATTTT. Translating it yields CSAHQPQHF.